This note documents a single T cell receptor (beta chain) sequence. These data originate in a study of OX40 agonist ivuxolimab in advanced cancers. Study-level information: Ivuxolimab, an antibody that agonizes OX40 (CD134), was administered to the patients. Two patients with cutaneous melanoma and one with hepatocellular carcinoma, three in total, showed partial responses.

V shed 1 base, J shed 3 bases, and the junction held 8 bases outside the gene matches. Germline lookup yields CDR1 LNHDA and CDR2 SQIVND (reference sequence). This CDR3 spans 16 amino acids. The protocol was immunoSEQ multiplex PCR, while the TCRdb copy is restricted to in-frame clones and leaves out a portion. Of some 86,000 clones listed, 91% are singletons. The sequencing here drew on CD4+ or CD8+ T cells sorted from blood, taken in a trial of the OX40 agonist ivuxolimab. V gene TRBV19 combines with J gene TRBJ2-5; TRBD1 agrees at 7 bases. This clonotype was obtained from an adult with an advanced solid tumor such as melanoma, head and neck, liver or kidney cancer. CDR3 in amino acids: CASSIVETGTKETQYF. The CDR3 region has the DNA TGTGCCAGTAGTATAGTAGAGACAGGGACCAAAGAGACCCAGTACTTC.